The 9 T cell receptor beta chains below were found in one sample sequenced in a study of T-cell reconstitution after alpha-beta-depleted transplantation in children. Library preparation (for TCRbeta) was performed with unique molecular identifiers. A single record per CDR3 protein comes from TCRdb applying MiXCR to the PCR reads. This sample has some 500,000 distinct CDR3 sequences, with approximately 20% found just once. The starting material was PBMCs from the stem cell graft donor, obtained from the stem cell graft. Source of these receptors: a human donor who donated a stem cell graft to a child with acute lymphoblastic leukemia.

This clonotype was found many times. This rearrangement joins TRBV7-9 to TRBJ2-2; D might be TRBD1 (6 bases). Trimming stripped 6 bases from V and 1 base from J, with 9 bases between. Germline-derived CDR1 and CDR2 are SEHNR and FQNEAQ (reference sequence). The CDR3 is 14 residues long. For the CDR3, the DNA is TGTGCCAGCAGTCAAGGGGGGAACACCGGGGAGCTGTTTTTT. It specifies CASSQGGNTGELFF.

This clonotype was seen more than once but under ten times. The chain combines TRBV20-1 with TRBJ2-6; TRBD2 matches at 7 bases. J gave up 2 bases and V 6 bases, and 1 base lay outside the gene matches. The CDR3 consists of 13 residues. In germline, CDR1 is DFQATT, CDR2 SNEGSKA (reference sequence). CDR3 protein: CSAGGAGANVLTF. In nucleotides, the CDR3 is TGCAGTGCGGGGGGGGCTGGGGCCAACGTCCTGACTTTC.

In its sample, this clonotype was seen a few times. This chain connects TRBV12-3 or TRBV12-4 to TRBJ1-5, with TRBD1 identical over 7 bases. J was trimmed by 3 bases and V by 6 bases; bases with no gene match: 11. This CDR3 has 16 residues. The CDR3 protein is CASSPGGGSYNQPQHF. The CDR3 region has the DNA TGTGCCAGCAGCCCAGGGGGGGGGTCCTACAATCAGCCCCAGCATTTT.

This clonotype was seen a handful of times. The CDR3 DNA reads TGCAGTGCTGCCGACAGAGAAAAACTGTTTTTT. Translating it yields CSAADREKLFF. The chain has TRBV20-1 and TRBJ1-4, with a weak D call TRBD1 (5 bases). Deletions cut 5 bases from V and 8 bases from J, with 9 bases between. Germline lookup yields CDR1 DFQATT and CDR2 SNEGSKA (reference sequence). The CDR3 runs to 11 residues.

This clonotype was found a few times. The chain recombines TRBV13 with TRBJ2-1; 10 positions agree with TRBD2. CDR1 and CDR2 from the germline V gene are PRHDT and FYEKMQ (reference sequence). V was pared by 5 bases and J by 7 bases, with 11 bases of the junction left unmatched. The CDR3 covers 16 residues. This CDR3 is CASSNAGTSVRNEQFF. CDR3 nucleotide sequence: TGTGCCAGCAGCAACGCGGGGACTAGCGTTAGGAATGAGCAGTTCTTC. Complete variable domain (other parts from reference TRBV13 and TRBJ2-1): AAGVIQSPRHLIKEKRETATLKCYPIPRHDTVYWYQQGPGQDPQFLISFYEKMQSDKGSIPDRFSAQQFSDYHSELNMSSLELGDSALYFCASSNAGTSVRNEQFFGPGTRLTVL.

The chain joins TRBV24-1 to TRBJ2-7; D remains ambiguous. CDR3 size: 14 residues. The V gene's germline CDR1 is KGHDR and CDR2 SFDVKD. Trimming took 7 bases from V and 2 from J, leaving 14 bases between them. DNA of the CDR3: TGTGCCACCAGCTCCTCATCGAATCCCTACGAGCAGTACTTC. Protein sequence: CATSSSSNPYEQYF.

For this clonotype: With a much larger clone just one base away, this may be a read error. V usage is TRBV12-3 or TRBV12-4 and J usage is TRBJ1-5; D not certain. V shed 3 bases and J shed 3 bases, with 3 bases lying between them. CDR3 length equals 12 residues. The CDR3, as DNA: TGTGCCAGCAGTTTTAACAATCAGCCCCAGCATTTT. Translated: CASSFNNQPQHF.

This clonotype showed up many times. The chain joins TRBV5-1 to TRBJ2-5; 7 bases match TRBD2. Germline V gives CDR1 SGHRS, CDR2 YFSETQ. V lost 2 bases to trimming and J lost 0 bases; unmatched junction nucleotides: 4. The CDR3 loop spans 15 amino acids. CDR3 loop: CASSFSSGYQETQYF. The CDR3 coding sequence is TGCGCCAGCAGCTTCTCTAGCGGTTACCAAGAGACCCAGTACTTC.

The table lists this clonotype with many counts. The rearrangement links TRBV5-1 to TRBJ2-1; D possibly corresponds to TRBD2 (6 bases). CDR3 length: 14 amino acids. In germline, CDR1 is SGHRS, CDR2 YFSETQ. Between the trimmed V and J ends, which lost 1 base and 4 bases, there was a span of 9 bases. CDR3 coding DNA: TGCGCCAGCAGCTTGCGGGCGGGGTACAATGAGCAGTTCTTC. Protein product: CASSLRAGYNEQFF.